The sequence of this T cell receptor beta chain was determined in a study of Ad26.COV2.S vaccination and SARS-CoV-2 variants. On the study more broadly: Administration of Ad26.COV2.S was intramuscular, either once or twice 56 days apart.

Profiling relied on immunoSEQ multiplex PCR, and the TCRdb table lists in-frame clones only, not all of them. This sample has fewer than 800,000 clones, with roughly nine tenths found just once. Treatment: around 19 received Ad26.COV2.S at low or high dose, single or two shots; about 5 received placebo; per-sample allocation not given. On day 63 after the first injection, vaccine and placebo recipients gave samples. The vaccine delivered Wuhan-strain SARS-CoV-2 spike through an Ad26 vector. Points on this clone: The antigen is not known.

General study points: Measurement of non-spike TCR breadth gave similar results in vaccine and placebo recipients.

The CDR3 is 16 residues long. Germline loops: CDR1 SGHTA, CDR2 FQGNSA. Trimming took 2 bases from V and 3 from J; bases not matched to a gene: 4. The origin of this receptor is a person between 18 and 65 years old who received the Ad26.COV2.S COVID-19 vaccine or a placebo. The sequenced sample was peripheral blood, obtained in a trial of Ad26.COV2.S vaccine versus placebo. The genes are TRBV7-2 and TRBJ2-2; 9 bases align to TRBD1. The CDR3 DNA reads TGTGCCAGCAGCTTATGGGGACAGGGAGACACCGGGGAGCTGTTTTTT. Protein sequence: CASSLWGQGDTGELFF.